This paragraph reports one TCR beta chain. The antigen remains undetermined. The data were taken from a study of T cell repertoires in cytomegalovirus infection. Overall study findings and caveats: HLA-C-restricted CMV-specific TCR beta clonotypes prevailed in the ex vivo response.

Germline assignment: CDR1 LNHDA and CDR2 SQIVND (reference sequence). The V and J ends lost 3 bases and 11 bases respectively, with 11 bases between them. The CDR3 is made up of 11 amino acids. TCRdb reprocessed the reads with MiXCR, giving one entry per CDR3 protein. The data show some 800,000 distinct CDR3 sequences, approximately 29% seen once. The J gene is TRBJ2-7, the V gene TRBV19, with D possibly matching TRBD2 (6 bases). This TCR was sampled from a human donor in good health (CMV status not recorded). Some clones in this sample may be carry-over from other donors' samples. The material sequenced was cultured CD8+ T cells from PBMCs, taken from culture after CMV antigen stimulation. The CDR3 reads CASSIAGMEYF. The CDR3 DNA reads TGTGCCAGTAGTATTGCGGGGATGGAGTACTTC.